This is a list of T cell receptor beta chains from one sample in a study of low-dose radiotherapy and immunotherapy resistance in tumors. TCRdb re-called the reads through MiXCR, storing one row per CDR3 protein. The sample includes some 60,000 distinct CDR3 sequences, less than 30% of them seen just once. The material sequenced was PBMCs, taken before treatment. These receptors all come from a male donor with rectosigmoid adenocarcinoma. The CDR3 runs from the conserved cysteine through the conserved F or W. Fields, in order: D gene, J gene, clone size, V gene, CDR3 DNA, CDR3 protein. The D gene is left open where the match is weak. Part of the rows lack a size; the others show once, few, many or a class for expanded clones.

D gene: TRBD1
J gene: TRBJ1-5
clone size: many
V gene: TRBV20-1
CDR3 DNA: TGCAGTGCACCCGACAGGGCGGACAATCAGCCCCAGCATTTT
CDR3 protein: CSAPDRADNQPQHF

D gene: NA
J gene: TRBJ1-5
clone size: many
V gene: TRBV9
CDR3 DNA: TGTGCCAGCAGCGTAGAGGGAACGAGGAATCAGCCCCAGCATTTT
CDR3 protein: CASSVEGTRNQPQHF

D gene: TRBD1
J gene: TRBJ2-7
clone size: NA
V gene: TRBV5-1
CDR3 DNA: TGCGCCAGCAGCATCCCAGGGGGCCACGAGCAGTACTTC
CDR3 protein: CASSIPGGHEQYF

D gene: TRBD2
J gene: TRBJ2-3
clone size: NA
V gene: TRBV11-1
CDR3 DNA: TGTGCCAGCAGCTTAGAACGGGGGGGAGTCACAGATACGCAGTATTTT
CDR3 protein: CASSLERGGVTDTQYF

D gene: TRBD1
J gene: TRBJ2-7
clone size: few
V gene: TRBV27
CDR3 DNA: TGTGCCAGCAGGCTAAGGGACAGGGGCTACGAGCAGTACTTC
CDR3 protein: CASRLRDRGYEQYF

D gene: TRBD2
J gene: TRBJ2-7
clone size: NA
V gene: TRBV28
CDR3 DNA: TGTGCCAGCAGCTCCCCAAATAGCGGGAGCTACGAGCAGTACTTC
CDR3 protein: CASSSPNSGSYEQYF

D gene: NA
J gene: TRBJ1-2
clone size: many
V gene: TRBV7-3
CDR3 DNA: TGTGCCAGCAGCTTTAACGGCTATGGCTACACCTTC
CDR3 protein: CASSFNGYGYTF

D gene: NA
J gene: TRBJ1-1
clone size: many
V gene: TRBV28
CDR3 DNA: TGTGCCAGCAGCCGCGGACAGTCGGAGGAAGCTTTCTTT
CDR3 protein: CASSRGQSEEAFF

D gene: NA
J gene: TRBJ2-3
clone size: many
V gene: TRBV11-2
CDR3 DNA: TGTGCCAGCAGCTTCCAGGGCCCTTCAGAGCAGTATTTT
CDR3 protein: CASSFQGPSEQYF

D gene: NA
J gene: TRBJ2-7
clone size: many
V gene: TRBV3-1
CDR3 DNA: TGTGCCAGCAGCCAAGGGCTAGCGATAAGCTCCTACGAGCAGTACTTC
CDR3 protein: CASSQGLAISSYEQYF

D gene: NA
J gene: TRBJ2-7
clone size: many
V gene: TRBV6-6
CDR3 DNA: TGTGCCAGCAGTTACTCGATGGGGGAGGCCTACGAGCAGTACTTC
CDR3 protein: CASSYSMGEAYEQYF

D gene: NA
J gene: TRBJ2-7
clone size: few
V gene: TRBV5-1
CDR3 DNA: TGCGCCAGCAGCTTCGCCGGGACAAATCGCGACGAGCAGTACTTC
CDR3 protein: CASSFAGTNRDEQYF

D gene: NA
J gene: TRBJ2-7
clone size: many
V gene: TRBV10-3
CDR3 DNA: TGTGCCATCAGTGAGTCAACAGGAGATCCCTACGAGCAGTACTTC
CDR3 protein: CAISESTGDPYEQYF

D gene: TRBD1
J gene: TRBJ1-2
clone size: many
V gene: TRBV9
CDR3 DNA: TGTGCCAGCAGCGTAGGAGACAGGGGACCCGGCTACACCTTC
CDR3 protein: CASSVGDRGPGYTF

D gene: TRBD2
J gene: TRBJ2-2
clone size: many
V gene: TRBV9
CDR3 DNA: TGTGCCAGCAGCGCCACTAGCGGGGGAGAGAACACCGGGGAGCTGTTTTTT
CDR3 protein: CASSATSGGENTGELFF

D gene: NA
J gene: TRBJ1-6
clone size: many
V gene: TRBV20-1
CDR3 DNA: TGCAGTGTGGCGGAAACCAAAAATTCACCCCTCCACTTT
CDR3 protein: CSVAETKNSPLHF

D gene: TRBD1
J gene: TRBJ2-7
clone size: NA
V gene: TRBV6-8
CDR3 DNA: TGTGCCAGCAGCCGCACAGGGGACAATGACTACGAGCAGTACTTC
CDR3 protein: CASSRTGDNDYEQYF

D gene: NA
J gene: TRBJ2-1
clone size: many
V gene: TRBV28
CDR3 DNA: TGTGCCAGCAGTGTAAGACAGGGAGGGTTAGATGAGCAGTTCTTC
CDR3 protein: CASSVRQGGLDEQFF

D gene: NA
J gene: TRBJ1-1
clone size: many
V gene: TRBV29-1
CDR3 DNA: TGCAGCGCCCCGGGGGCCCGGAACACTGAAGCTTTCTTT
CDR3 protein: CSAPGARNTEAFF

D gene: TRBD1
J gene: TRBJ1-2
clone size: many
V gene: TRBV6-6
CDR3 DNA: TGTGCCAGCAGTTACTCTGGGGGACAGGTGGGGGGACATGATGGCTACACCTTC
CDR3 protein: CASSYSGGQVGGHDGYTF

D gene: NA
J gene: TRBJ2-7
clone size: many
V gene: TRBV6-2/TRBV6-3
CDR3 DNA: TGTGCCTCCGAACAGACCTCCTACGAGCAGTACTTC
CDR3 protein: CASEQTSYEQYF

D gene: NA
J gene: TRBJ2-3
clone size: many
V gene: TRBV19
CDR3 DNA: TGTGCCAGTAGTCTCGGTGCAGGGACTTTGGGAGATACGCAGTATTTT
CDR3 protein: CASSLGAGTLGDTQYF

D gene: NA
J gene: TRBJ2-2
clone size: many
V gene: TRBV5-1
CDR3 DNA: TGCGCCAGCAGCTTGGAGTTGACGGACACCGGGGAGCTGTTTTTT
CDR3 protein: CASSLELTDTGELFF

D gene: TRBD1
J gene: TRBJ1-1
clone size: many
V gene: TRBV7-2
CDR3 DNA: TGTGCCAGCAGCTTAGGAGGACAGGGGATGAACACTGAAGCTTTCTTT
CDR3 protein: CASSLGGQGMNTEAFF

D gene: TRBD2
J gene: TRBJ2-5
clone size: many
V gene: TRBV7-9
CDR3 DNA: TGTGCCAGCAAGCGGGAGGGCCCGGAGACCCAGTACTTC
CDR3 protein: CASKREGPETQYF

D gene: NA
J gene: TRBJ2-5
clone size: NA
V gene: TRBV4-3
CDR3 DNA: TGCGCCAGCAGCCAAACAGGGTTGGGGACCCAGTACTTC
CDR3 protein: CASSQTGLGTQYF

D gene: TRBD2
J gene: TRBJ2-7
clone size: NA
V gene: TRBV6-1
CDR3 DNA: TGTGCCAGCAGCCTTGGTCTAGGGGCGGGAGCCTACGAGCAGTACTTC
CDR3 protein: CASSLGLGAGAYEQYF

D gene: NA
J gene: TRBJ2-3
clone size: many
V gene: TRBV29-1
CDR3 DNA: TGCAGCGTTGAAAGGGACAATACGCAGTATTTT
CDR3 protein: CSVERDNTQYF

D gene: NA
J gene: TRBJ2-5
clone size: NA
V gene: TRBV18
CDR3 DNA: TGTGCCAGCTCACCACTATCAGAGACCCAGTACTTC
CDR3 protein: CASSPLSETQYF

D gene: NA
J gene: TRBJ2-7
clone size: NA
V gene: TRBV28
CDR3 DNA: TGTGCCAGCAGGACGGCGGGGTACGAGCAGTACTTC
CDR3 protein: CASRTAGYEQYF

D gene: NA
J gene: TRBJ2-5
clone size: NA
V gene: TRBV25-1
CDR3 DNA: TGTGCCAGCAGGGACAGTAAAGAGACCCAGTACTTC
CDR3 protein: CASRDSKETQYF

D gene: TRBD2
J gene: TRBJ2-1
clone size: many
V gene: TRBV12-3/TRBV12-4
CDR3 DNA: TGTGCCAGCAGTTGGGCTAGCGGCTACAATGAGCAGTTCTTC
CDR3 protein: CASSWASGYNEQFF

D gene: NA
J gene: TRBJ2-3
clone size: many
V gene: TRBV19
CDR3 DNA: TGTGCCAGTAGCAGGACAGAGCGGCACACAGATACGCAGTATTTT
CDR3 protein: CASSRTERHTDTQYF

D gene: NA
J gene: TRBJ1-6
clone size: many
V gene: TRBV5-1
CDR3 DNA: TGCGCCAGCGCCCGACAGGAGAGTAGCTCCTATAATTCACCCCTCCACTTT
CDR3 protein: CASARQESSSYNSPLHF

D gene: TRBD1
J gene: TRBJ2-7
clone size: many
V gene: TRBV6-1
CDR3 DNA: TGTGCCAGCAGTCAAGGCGTGGCAGGGGGTTCCTACGAGCAGTACTTC
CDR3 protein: CASSQGVAGGSYEQYF

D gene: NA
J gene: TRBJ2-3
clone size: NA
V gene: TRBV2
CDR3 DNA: TGTGCCAGTTACCCAGCGGATAGCACAGATACGCAGTATTTT
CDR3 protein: CASYPADSTDTQYF

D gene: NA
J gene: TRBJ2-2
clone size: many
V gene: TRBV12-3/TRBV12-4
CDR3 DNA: TGTGCCAGCAGTAGGGGGTTGGACACCGGGGAGCTGTTTTTT
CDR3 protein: CASSRGLDTGELFF

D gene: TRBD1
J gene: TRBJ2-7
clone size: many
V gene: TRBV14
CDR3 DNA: TGTGCCAGCAAGGGACAGGGGGCAGTCGAGCAGTACTTC
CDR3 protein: CASKGQGAVEQYF

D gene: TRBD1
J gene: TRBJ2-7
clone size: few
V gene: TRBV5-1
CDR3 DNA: TGCGCCAGCAGCTTATTGACAGGGTCCTACGAGCAGTACTTC
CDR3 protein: CASSLLTGSYEQYF

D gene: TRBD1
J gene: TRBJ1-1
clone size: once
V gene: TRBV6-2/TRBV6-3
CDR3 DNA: TGTGCCAGCAGTTACGGGGGACAGCTGAATGAAGCTTTCTTT
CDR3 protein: CASSYGGQLNEAFF

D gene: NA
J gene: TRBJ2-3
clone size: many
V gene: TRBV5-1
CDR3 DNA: TGCGCCAGCAGCTTTGCTAGCCCCAAAGATACGCAGTATTTT
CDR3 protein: CASSFASPKDTQYF

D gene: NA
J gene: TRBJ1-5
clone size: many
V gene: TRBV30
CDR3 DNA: TGTGCCTGGAGTGTGGGACAATCTCAGCCCCAGCATTTT
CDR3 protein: CAWSVGQSQPQHF

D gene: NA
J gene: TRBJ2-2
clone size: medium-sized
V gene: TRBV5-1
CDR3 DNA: TGCGCCAGCAGCTTCCCGGACACCGGGGAGCTGTTTTTT
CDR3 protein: CASSFPDTGELFF

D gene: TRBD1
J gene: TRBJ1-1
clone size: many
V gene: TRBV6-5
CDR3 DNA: TGTGCCAGCAGTCCCGGACAGGCACCGAACACTGAAGCTTTCTTT
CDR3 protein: CASSPGQAPNTEAFF

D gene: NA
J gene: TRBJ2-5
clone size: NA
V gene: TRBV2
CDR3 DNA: TGTGCCAGCACGTTGTCAGGGGTCCAAGAGACCCAGTACTTC
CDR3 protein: CASTLSGVQETQYF

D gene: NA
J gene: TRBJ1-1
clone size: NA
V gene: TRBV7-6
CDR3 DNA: TGTGCCAGCAGTAACGGGGACACTGAAGCTTTCTTT
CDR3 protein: CASSNGDTEAFF

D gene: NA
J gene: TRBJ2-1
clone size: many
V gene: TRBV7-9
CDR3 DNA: TGTGCCAGCAGCTTAGGACAGACTGACTTCTCCTACAATGAGCAGTTCTTC
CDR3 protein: CASSLGQTDFSYNEQFF

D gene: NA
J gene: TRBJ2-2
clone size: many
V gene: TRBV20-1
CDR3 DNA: TGCAGTGCTAGACGGCGTGGTGCGGAAATCACCGGGGAGCTGTTTTTT
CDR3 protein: CSARRRGAEITGELFF

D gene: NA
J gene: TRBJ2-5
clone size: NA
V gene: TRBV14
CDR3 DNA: TGTGCCAGCAGCCAATCCCGTGGAAGAGGAGAGACCCAGTACTTC
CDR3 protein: CASSQSRGRGETQYF

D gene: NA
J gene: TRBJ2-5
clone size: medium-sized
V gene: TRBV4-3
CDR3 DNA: TGCGCCAGCAGCCAAGCGCGGAGCGGAGGGTACCAAGAGACCCAGTACTTC
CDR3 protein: CASSQARSGGYQETQYF

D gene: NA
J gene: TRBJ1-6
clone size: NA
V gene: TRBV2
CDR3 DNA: TGTGCCAGCAGGGGACTGGACAGCTCCTATAATTCACCCCTCCACTTT
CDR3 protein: CASRGLDSSYNSPLHF

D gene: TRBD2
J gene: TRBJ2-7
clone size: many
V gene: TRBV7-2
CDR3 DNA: TGTGCCAGCAGCTTAGGCCCTAGCGGGGGCCGTTACGAGCAGTACTTC
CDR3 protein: CASSLGPSGGRYEQYF

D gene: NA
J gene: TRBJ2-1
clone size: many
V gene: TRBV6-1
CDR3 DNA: TGTGCCAGCAAGGACAGTGCAGAATACAATGAGCAGTTCTTC
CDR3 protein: CASKDSAEYNEQFF

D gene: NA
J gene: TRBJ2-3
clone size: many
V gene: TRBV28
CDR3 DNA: TGTGCCACCGATAGCGTAATACATAGCACAGATACGCAGTATTTT
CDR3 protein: CATDSVIHSTDTQYF

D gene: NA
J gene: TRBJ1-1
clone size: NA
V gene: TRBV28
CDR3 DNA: TGTGCCAGCAGCCCCGTGTGGGCCGGCACTGAAGCTTTCTTT
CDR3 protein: CASSPVWAGTEAFF

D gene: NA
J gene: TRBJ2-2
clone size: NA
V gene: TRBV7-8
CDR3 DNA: TGTGCCAGCAGCTTGGGGGGCCGGGTAAACACCGGGGAGCTGTTTTTT
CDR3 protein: CASSLGGRVNTGELFF

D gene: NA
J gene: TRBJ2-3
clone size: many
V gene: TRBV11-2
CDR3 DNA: TGTGCCAGCAGCTTAGTGACGGGGCGGGGTGGTACGCAGTATTTT
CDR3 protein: CASSLVTGRGGTQYF